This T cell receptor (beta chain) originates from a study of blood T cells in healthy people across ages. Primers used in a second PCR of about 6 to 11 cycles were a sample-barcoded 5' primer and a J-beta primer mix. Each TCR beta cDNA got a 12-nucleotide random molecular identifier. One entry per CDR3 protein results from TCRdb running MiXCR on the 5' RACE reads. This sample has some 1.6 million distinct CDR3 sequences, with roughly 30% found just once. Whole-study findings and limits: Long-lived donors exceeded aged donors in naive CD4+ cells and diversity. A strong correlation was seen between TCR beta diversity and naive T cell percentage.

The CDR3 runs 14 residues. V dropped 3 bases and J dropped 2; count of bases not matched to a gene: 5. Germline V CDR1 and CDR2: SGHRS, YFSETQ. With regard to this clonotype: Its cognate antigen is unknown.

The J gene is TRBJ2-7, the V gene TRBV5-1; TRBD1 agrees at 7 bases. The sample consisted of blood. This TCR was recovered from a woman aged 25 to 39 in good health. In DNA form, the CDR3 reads TGCGCCAGCAGCTGGGGGACAGAAACCTACGAGCAGTACTTC. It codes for CASSWGTETYEQYF.